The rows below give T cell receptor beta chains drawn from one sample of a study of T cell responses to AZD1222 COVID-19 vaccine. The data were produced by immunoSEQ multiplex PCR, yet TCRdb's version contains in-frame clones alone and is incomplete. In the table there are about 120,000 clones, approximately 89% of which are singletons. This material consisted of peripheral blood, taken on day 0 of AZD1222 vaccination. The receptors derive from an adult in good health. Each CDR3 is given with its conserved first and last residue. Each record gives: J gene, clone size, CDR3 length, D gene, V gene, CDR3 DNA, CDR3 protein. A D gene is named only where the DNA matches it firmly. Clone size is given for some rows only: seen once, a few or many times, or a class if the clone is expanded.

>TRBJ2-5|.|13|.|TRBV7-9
TGTGCCAGCAGCTTGGGACTGCAAGAGACCCAGTACTTC
CASSLGLQETQYF
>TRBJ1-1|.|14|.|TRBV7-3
TGTGCCAGCAGCCCACAGCGAGGGAACACTGAAGCTTTCTTT
CASSPQRGNTEAFF
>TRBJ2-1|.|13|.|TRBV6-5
TGTGCCAGCAGTAGCAGGGGCTACAATGAGCAGTTCTTC
CASSSRGYNEQFF
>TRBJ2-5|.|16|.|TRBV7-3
TGTGCCAGCAGCTTAAATCCGGGGGAAATCGCGGGGACCCAGTACTTC
CASSLNPGEIAGTQYF
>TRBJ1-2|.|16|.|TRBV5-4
TGTGCCAGCAGCTTGGGGGGTCAGGGACACCTCTATGGCTACACCTTC
CASSLGGQGHLYGYTF
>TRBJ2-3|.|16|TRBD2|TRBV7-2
TGTGCCAGCAGCTCGGGACTAGCGGGGGGGCCAGATACGCAGTATTTT
CASSSGLAGGPDTQYF
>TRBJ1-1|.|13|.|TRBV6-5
TGTGCCAGCAGTTACTTCAGGGCTGCTGAAGCTTTCTTT
CASSYFRAAEAFF
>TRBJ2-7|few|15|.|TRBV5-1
TGCGCCAGCAGCCCCAGACTCACCGATGGCCACGAGCAGTACTTC
CASSPRLTDGHEQYF
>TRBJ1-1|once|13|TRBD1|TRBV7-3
TGTGCCAGCAGCCACGGACAGGGCACTGAAGCTTTCTTT
CASSHGQGTEAFF
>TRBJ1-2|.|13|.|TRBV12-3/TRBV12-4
TGTGCCAGCAGGTTTACAGGGTTCTATGGCTACACCTTC
CASRFTGFYGYTF
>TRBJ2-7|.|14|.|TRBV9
TGTGCCAGCAGCGTAGTGGACGGGCCCTACGAGCAGTACTTC
CASSVVDGPYEQYF
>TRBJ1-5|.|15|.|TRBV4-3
TGCGCCAGCAGCCAAGACGGCAGGAGCATTGAGCCCCAGCATTTT
CASSQDGRSIEPQHF
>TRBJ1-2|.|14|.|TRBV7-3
TGTGCCAGCAGCTTAACCCAGGGGAACTATGGCTACACCTTC
CASSLTQGNYGYTF
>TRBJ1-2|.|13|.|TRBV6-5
TGTGCCAGCAGTAACAGGGATGGCAGGGGCTACACCTTC
CASSNRDGRGYTF
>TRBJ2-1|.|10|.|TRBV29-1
TGCAGCGTGGAGAGAGAGGAGCAGTTCTTC
CSVEREEQFF
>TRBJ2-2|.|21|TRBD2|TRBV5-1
TGCGCCAGCAGCCCTGCGACTAGAGCGGGGGGTGCCAACGCGAACACCGGGGAGCTGTTTTTT
CASSPATRAGGANANTGELFF
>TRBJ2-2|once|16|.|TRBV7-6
TGTGCCAGCAGCCCGAGTGTAGCGGCGAACACCGGGGAGCTGTTTTTT
CASSPSVAANTGELFF
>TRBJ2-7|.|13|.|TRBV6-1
TGTGCCAGCAGTGAAGGAGGGTCCTACGAGCAGTACTTC
CASSEGGSYEQYF
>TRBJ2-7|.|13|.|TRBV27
TGTGCCAGCAGTCCACAGGGCTCCTACGAGCAGTACTTC
CASSPQGSYEQYF
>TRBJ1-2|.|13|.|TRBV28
TGTGCCAGCAGATCACTCATCTTCTATGGCTACACCTTC
CASRSLIFYGYTF